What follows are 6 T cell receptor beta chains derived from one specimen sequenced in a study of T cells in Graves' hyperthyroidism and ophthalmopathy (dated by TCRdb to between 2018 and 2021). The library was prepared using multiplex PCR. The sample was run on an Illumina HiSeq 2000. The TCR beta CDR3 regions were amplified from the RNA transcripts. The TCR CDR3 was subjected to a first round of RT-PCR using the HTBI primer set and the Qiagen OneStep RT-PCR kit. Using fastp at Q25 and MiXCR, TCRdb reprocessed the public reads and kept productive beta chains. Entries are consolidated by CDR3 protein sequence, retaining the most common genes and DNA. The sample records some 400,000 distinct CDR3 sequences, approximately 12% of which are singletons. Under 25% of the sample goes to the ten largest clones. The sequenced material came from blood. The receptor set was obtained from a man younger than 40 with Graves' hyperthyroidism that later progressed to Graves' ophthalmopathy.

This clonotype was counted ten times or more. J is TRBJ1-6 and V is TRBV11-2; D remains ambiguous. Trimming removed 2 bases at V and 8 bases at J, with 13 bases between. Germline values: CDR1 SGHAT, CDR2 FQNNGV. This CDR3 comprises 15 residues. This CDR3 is CASSLIRRRDSPLHF. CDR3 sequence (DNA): TGTGCCAGCAGCTTAATAAGGCGGCGAGATTCACCCCTCCACTTT.

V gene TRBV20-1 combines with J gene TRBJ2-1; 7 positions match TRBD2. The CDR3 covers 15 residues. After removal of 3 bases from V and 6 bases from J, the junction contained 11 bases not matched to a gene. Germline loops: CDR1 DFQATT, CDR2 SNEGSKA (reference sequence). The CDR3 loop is CSASPGLAAPNEQFF. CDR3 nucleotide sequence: TGCAGTGCTAGCCCCGGGCTAGCGGCTCCCAATGAGCAGTTCTTC.

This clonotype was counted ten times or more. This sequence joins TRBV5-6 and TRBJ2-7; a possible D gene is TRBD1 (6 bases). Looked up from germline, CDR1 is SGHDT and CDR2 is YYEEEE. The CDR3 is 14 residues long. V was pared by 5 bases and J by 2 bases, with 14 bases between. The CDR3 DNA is TGTGCCAGCAGTTTTGGCCGGACAGCCTACGAGCAGTACTTC. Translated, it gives CASSFGRTAYEQYF.

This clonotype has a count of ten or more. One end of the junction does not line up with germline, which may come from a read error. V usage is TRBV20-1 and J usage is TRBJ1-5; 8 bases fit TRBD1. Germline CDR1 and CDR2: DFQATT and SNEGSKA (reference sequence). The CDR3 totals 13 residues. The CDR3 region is CSASAGGNQPQHF. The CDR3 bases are TGCAGTGCTAGCGCAGGGGGCAACCAGCCCCAGCATTTT.

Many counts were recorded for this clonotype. The CDR3 DNA reads as TGTGCCTGGAGTGGAGGCCAGCGGGAGACCCAGTACTTC. Translation gives CAWSGGQRETQYF. The V and J genes are TRBV30 and TRBJ2-5, with D possibly being TRBD2 (5 bases). The CDR3 totals 13 residues. V lost 1 base and J 5 bases, leaving 11 bases between the germline ends. CDR1 and CDR2 (germline): GTSNPN, SVGIG (reference sequence).

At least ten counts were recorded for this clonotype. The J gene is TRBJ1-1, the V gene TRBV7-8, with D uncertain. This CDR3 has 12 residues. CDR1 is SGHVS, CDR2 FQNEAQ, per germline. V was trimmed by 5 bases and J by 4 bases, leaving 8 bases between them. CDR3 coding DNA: TGTGCCAGCAGCCCGAGACCCACTGAAGCTTTCTTT. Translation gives CASSPRPTEAFF.